This T cell receptor beta chain was sequenced in a study of blood T cell repertoires in COVID-19. Study summary: COVID-19 samples from acute and convalescent phases originated in the United States, Italy and Spain. PBMCs, B-cell-depleted T cells, or T cells provided the cDNA or gDNA that made up the material.

How the authors handled the data: Nucleated cell counts were estimated from reference gene primer amplification. Measured with immunoSEQ multiplex PCR; TCRdb has only the in-frame clones, and not every one. D and trimming were read from the DNA, whereas the V and J calls and clone size are those reported in that table. This repertoire shows 200,000 to 250,000 clones, 83% found once; its top ten account for roughly 1.2%. Trimming took off 3 bases at V and 5 bases at J, with 17 bases between the two ends. Germline V gene data show CDR1 as SGHDT and CDR2 as YYEEEE. The CDR3 covers 15 residues. The Seattle patients joined while their infection was active and were tracked longitudinally afterward.

The sample taken for sequencing was peripheral blood. The sequence came from a woman aged 30 to 39 with COVID-19, enrolled during active disease. V is TRBV5-6 and J is TRBJ1-1, with D possibly being TRBD1 (5 bases). CDR3 in amino acids: CASSSLKRGGTEAFF. The CDR3 region has the DNA TGTGCCAGCAGCTCCCTTAAACGGGGGGGAACTGAAGCTTTCTTT.